The 24 T cell receptor beta chains in this list originate from one sample, sequenced in a study of CD8+ T cells in alopecia areata. The sequencing template was cDNA reverse transcribed from extracted RNA. Sequencing used immunoSEQ multiplex PCR; TCRdb keeps in-frame clones, though not all of them. Seen here are roughly 20,000 clones, roughly three fifths observed once, and the top ten hold under 5%. For four or five patients, CD4+ cells were sorted into CD25+CD127- cells. Sequenced input: CD4+ Tregs sorted from blood. These receptor sequences come from a human donor with alopecia areata.

The CDR3 reads CSVGGQVNTEAFF. The DNA for the CDR3 is TGCAGCGTTGGAGGACAGGTAAACACTGAAGCTTTCTTT. The V and J genes are TRBV29-1 and TRBJ1-1; 7 bases are shared with TRBD1. The CDR3 is made up of 13 amino acids. Trimming took 4 bases from V and 2 from J; bases not matched to a gene: 4. Per germline, CDR1 SQVTM and CDR2 ANQGSEA.

V is TRBV5-1 and J is TRBJ2-5; 9 bases agree with TRBD2. The germline V gene encodes CDR1 SGHRS and CDR2 YFSETQ. V lost 2 bases, J lost 7 bases, and 9 bases stayed unmatched. There are 15 residues in the CDR3. CDR3 DNA sequence: TGCGCCAGCAGCTTTCGTAGCGGGGGATTCTGGACCCAGTACTTC. This codes for CASSFRSGGFWTQYF.

CDR3 residues: CASSGTELLYEQYF. CDR3 coding DNA: TGCGCCAGTTCCGGGACAGAATTGCTCTACGAGCAGTACTTC. This rearrangement joins TRBV10-1 to TRBJ2-7; 7 bases fit TRBD1. The CDR3 runs to 14 residues. V lost 9 bases, J lost 3 bases, and 11 bases stayed unmatched. CDR1 WNHNN and CDR2 SYGVQD come from the germline V gene (reference sequence).

The chain employs TRBV6-1 and TRBJ1-2, with a possible D match to TRBD1 (6 bases). The CDR3 is 15 amino acids. Germline V gene sequence: CDR1 MNHNS, CDR2 SASEGT. Between the trimmed V and J ends, which lost 1 base and 2 bases, there was a span of 11 bases. Here the CDR3 reads CASSEEWGGNYGYTF. As DNA, the CDR3 is TGTGCCAGCAGTGAAGAATGGGGGGGCAACTATGGCTACACCTTC.

The CDR3 loop is CASSPSPGRKTYEQYF. As DNA, the CDR3 is TGTGCCAGCAGCCCCTCCCCGGGACGGAAAACCTACGAGCAGTACTTC. V gene TRBV4-2 combines with J gene TRBJ2-7; possibly TRBD1 or TRBD2 for D (5 bases each). The CDR3 runs to 16 residues. The germline V gene has CDR1 LGHNA and CDR2 YNFKEQ. V was pared by 4 bases and J by 2 bases, with 18 bases between.

The chain recombines TRBV19 with TRBJ2-3; either TRBD1 or TRBD2 may supply D (5 bases each). CDR1 is LNHDA and CDR2 is SQIVND in the germline V gene (reference sequence). Trimming cost V 9 bases and J 0 bases, with 13 bases left between them. The CDR3 runs 14 residues. The CDR3 sequence is CASRVRESTDTQYF. The CDR3 bases are TGTGCCAGCAGGGTCCGGGAAAGCACAGATACGCAGTATTTT. Filled out from reference TRBV19 and TRBJ2-3, the complete variable domain reads DGGITQSPKYLFRKEGQNVTLSCEQNLNHDAMYWYRQDPGQGLRLIYYSQIVNDFQKGDIAEGYSVSREKKESFPLTVTSAQKNPTAFYLCASRVRESTDTQYFGPGTRLTVL.

This sequence joins TRBV4-1 and TRBJ2-7, with a tentative D call TRBD1 (6 bases). The germline V gene encodes CDR1 MGHRA and CDR2 YSYEKL. V gave up 2 bases and J gave up 7 bases, with 12 bases separating them. The CDR3 has 13 amino acids. CDR3 protein: CASSQPGALEQYF. CDR3 nucleotide sequence: TGCGCCAGCAGCCAACCAGGGGCGTTGGAGCAGTACTTC.

The chain employs TRBV11-2 and TRBJ2-5, with a possible D match to TRBD2 (5 bases). Germline V gives CDR1 SGHAT, CDR2 FQNNGV. The CDR3 is 15 residues long. Trimming took off 3 bases at V and 10 bases at J, with 21 bases between the two ends. The CDR3 spells CASSFTGNTPFGQYF. CDR3 DNA sequence: TGTGCCAGCAGCTTCACGGGGAACACCCCTTTCGGCCAGTACTTC. Together with reference TRBV11-2 and TRBJ2-5, the CDR3 gives the full variable domain: EAGVAQSPRYKIIEKRQSVAFWCNPISGHATLYWYQQILGQGPKLLIQFQNNGVVDDSQLPKDRFSAERLKGVDSTLKIQPAKLEDSAVYLCASSFTGNTPFGQYFGPGTRLLVL.

A few counts support this clone. The CDR3 loop is CASSPRTATNEKLFF. CDR3 in DNA: TGTGCCAGCTCACCACGTACTGCAACTAATGAAAAACTGTTTTTT. V usage is TRBV18 and J usage is TRBJ1-4; D remains unclear. The CDR3 is 15 residues long. CDR1 and CDR2 from the germline V gene are KGHSH and LQKENI. V lost 1 base, J lost 0 bases, and 6 bases lay in between.

J is TRBJ1-2 and V is TRBV5-6; unclear D gene. CDR1 and CDR2 (germline): SGHDT, YYEEEE. The CDR3 consists of 12 residues. V lost 5 bases and J lost 8, with 13 bases in between. CDR3 nucleotides: TGTGCCAGCAGGAATCAGTGGGGAGGCTACACCTTC. Protein product: CASRNQWGGYTF.

The chain uses TRBV7-9 and TRBJ2-1, with D hard to call. V was clipped by 1 base and J by 2 bases, with 12 bases between them. CDR3 length: 16 amino acids. Germline CDR1 is SEHNR and CDR2 is FQNEAQ (reference sequence). For the CDR3, the DNA is TGTGCCAGCAGCTTAGTGCACCCGTTAACCTACAATGAGCAGTTCTTC. Protein sequence: CASSLVHPLTYNEQFF.

In its sample, this clone was seen a few times. The chain combines TRBV5-1 with TRBJ1-1, with a tentative D call TRBD1 (5 bases). Deletions cut 4 bases from V and 3 bases from J, with 13 bases between. Germline V gene sequence: CDR1 SGHRS, CDR2 YFSETQ. CDR3 size: 14 residues. The CDR3 coding sequence is TGCGCCAGCAGCCGGCAACTAGGGGACACTGAAGCTTTCTTT. It encodes CASSRQLGDTEAFF. The full variable domain, rest sourced from reference TRBV5-1 and TRBJ1-1, is KAGVTQTPRYLIKTRGQQVTLSCSPISGHRSVSWYQQTPGQGLQFLFEYFSETQRNKGNFPGRFSGRQFSNSRSEMNVSTLELGDSALYLCASSRQLGDTEAFFGQGTRLTVV.

The chain is built from TRBV7-2 and TRBJ2-1, with D unclear. Deletions cut 2 bases from V and 0 bases from J, with 8 bases between. This CDR3 comprises 15 residues. Germline V gene lookup returns CDR1 SGHTA and CDR2 FQGNSA. The CDR3 coding sequence is TGTGCCAGCAGCTTACAACAGACCTCCTACAATGAGCAGTTCTTC. Translated: CASSLQQTSYNEQFF.

V is TRBV30 and J is TRBJ1-5, with D possibly being TRBD1 (6 bases). With 1 base removed from V and 7 bases from J, the gap between germline ends came to 11 bases. The CDR3 is made up of 13 amino acids. CDR1 is GTSNPN and CDR2 is SVGIG in the germline V gene (reference sequence). The CDR3: CAWSDQGQQPQHF. The CDR3 DNA follows: TGTGCCTGGAGTGACCAGGGGCAACAGCCCCAGCATTTT.

This clone was seen a handful of times. For the CDR3, the DNA is TGTGCCAGCTGGGGTAGGTCTGGGGCCAACGTCCTGACTTTC. Translation gives CASWGRSGANVLTF. The V call is TRBV7-9, the J call TRBJ2-6; no firm D call. Germline V gene lookup returns CDR1 SEHNR and CDR2 FQNEAQ (reference sequence). Trimming cost V 8 bases and J 1 base, with 9 bases left between them. The CDR3 contains 14 residues.

The chain couples TRBV6-1 to TRBJ2-1, with 10 bases that match TRBD1. Germline assignment: CDR1 MNHNS and CDR2 SASEGT. The junction had 3 bases not matched to a gene; V was cut back by 2 bases and J by 5 bases. CDR3 length: 15 amino acids. DNA of the CDR3: TGTGCCAGCAGTGAAACCGGGACAGGGGACAATGAGCAGTTCTTC. Its protein product is CASSETGTGDNEQFF.

In DNA, the CDR3 is TGTGCCAGTTCCCCCGGGACAGGGGTATACTATGGCTACACCTTC. It yields the protein CASSPGTGVYYGYTF. The chain combines TRBV19 with TRBJ1-2; TRBD1 aligns across 10 bases. CDR1 and CDR2 (germline): LNHDA, SQIVND (reference sequence). The ends lost 8 bases at V and 3 bases at J; junction bases unmatched: 9. This CDR3 has 15 residues.

J is TRBJ1-2 and V is TRBV28; 7 nucleotides agree with TRBD1. Germline V gene data show CDR1 as MDHEN and CDR2 as SYDVKM. V shed 8 bases and J 2 bases; nucleotides not matched to a gene: 11. This CDR3 comprises 15 residues. In nucleotides, the CDR3 is TGTGCCAGCCAGAGAGGGGGCGCCCGCAACTATGGCTACACCTTC. Translation: CASQRGGARNYGYTF.

This clone has just a few counts. This sequence joins TRBV2 and TRBJ2-2; no clear D gene. V was pared by 10 bases and J by 4 bases, with 16 bases between. Germline values: CDR1 SNHLY, CDR2 FYNNEI. This CDR3 is 14 amino acids long. CDR3 sequence (DNA): TGTGCCACCAAGATCGCTCGAACCACCGGGGAGCTGTTTTTT. Amino acids: CATKIARTTGELFF.

This clone has more than one count but fewer than ten. The CDR3 DNA reads as TGCGCCAGCAGCACCCGGGACTACAATGAGCAGTTCTTC. Its protein is CASSTRDYNEQFF. This sequence joins TRBV4-1 and TRBJ2-1; D perhaps matches TRBD2 (5 bases). V shed 5 bases and J shed 3 bases, with 8 bases lying between them. From germline, CDR1 is MGHRA and CDR2 YSYEKL. The CDR3 spans 13 residues.

The chain joins TRBV7-2 to TRBJ2-7; D remains ambiguous. This CDR3 comprises 15 residues. The germline gives CDR1 SGHTA, CDR2 FQGNSA. V lost 1 base and J lost 0, with 10 bases in between. DNA of the CDR3: TGTGCCAGCAGCTTAGTTGTCAGGACCTCCTACGAGCAGTACTTC. Its protein is CASSLVVRTSYEQYF.

The chain joins TRBV15 to TRBJ1-4; D is possibly TRBD1 (5 bases). V dropped 5 bases and J dropped 4 bases, with 11 bases sitting between them. Germline V gene sequence: CDR1 LNHNV, CDR2 YYDKDF (reference sequence). CDR3 size: 14 residues. CDR3 sequence reads: CATSLPGRNEKLFF. CDR3 DNA: TGTGCCACCAGCCTACCGGGGCGTAATGAAAAACTGTTTTTT.

In this sample, this clone turned up a few times. The chain carries TRBV29-1 and TRBJ2-7, with no clear D. Trimming pared 4 bases from V and 4 bases from J, leaving 11 bases between. The CDR3 consists of 12 residues. The germline CDR1 and CDR2 sequences are SQVTM and ANQGSEA. CDR3 region: CSVGRTSYEQYF. The CDR3 DNA follows: TGCAGCGTTGGAAGGACGTCTTACGAGCAGTACTTC.

This clone turned up a few times. The chain links TRBV18 to TRBJ2-2; D may correspond to TRBD1 or TRBD2 (5 bases each). The V gene lost 5 bases and the J gene lost 4 bases, with 17 bases spanning the gap. Germline V lookup: CDR1 KGHSH, CDR2 LQKENI. The CDR3 consists of 16 residues. CDR3 sequence (DNA): TGTGCCAGCTCAACCCGGGCCGTCGGGGCCACCGGGGAGCTGTTTTTT. It translates to CASSTRAVGATGELFF.